The rows below give T cell receptor beta chains drawn from one sample of a study of OX40 agonist ivuxolimab in advanced cancers. Produced via immunoSEQ multiplex PCR; TCRdb's table is partial and in-frame only. Found here are tens of thousands of clones, approximately 90% of them singletons; the top ten hold 0.4% to 0.65%. This specimen was CD4+ or CD8+ T cells sorted from blood, taken in a trial of the OX40 agonist ivuxolimab. These receptors all come from an adult with an advanced solid tumor such as melanoma, head and neck, liver or kidney cancer. The CDR3 runs from the conserved cysteine through the conserved F or W. Each record gives: V gene, CDR3 protein.

TRBV14 CASSHTRGKLAGRAHEQYF
TRBV19 CASRSSYNEQFF
TRBV19 CASSITGGGTDTQYF
TRBV5-1 CASSLVSLEQFF
TRBV6-5 CASSSTSSGELFF
TRBV5-1 CASSPLAGVYTGELFF
TRBV30 CAWSDLASTDTQYF
TRBV6-6 CASSRRSGEAFF
TRBV15 CATSRAGSNQPQHF
TRBV10-3 CAISESGGFLYEQYF
TRBV19 CASSIVGTGVYEQYF
TRBV28 CASRDPGFYEKLFF
TRBV9 CASRATGETQYF
TRBV14 CASSQGGVSRPYEQYF
TRBV19 CASTQLGLAGSNEQFF
TRBV9 CASSPGGSGENEQFF
TRBV28 CASSLSASGTPYEQYF
TRBV6-1 CASSRGGGSQETQYF
TRBV4-1 CASSQGQQGASEQFF
TRBV11-2 CASSLERVGRNTEAFF
TRBV27 CASSLRAPRGYEQYF
TRBV5-1 CASKRESTYEQYF
TRBV11-3 CASSPRPGGGNTIYF
TRBV7-9 CASSRLAGNNEQFF
TRBV15 CATSRDRTGFRSNQPQHF
TRBV6-1 CASRKAAGGPGELFF
TRBV27 CASRMGQVNTEAFF
TRBV9 CASSRRQGSYNEQFF
TRBV7-3 CASAQGANNYGYTF
TRBV25-1 CASSEYGGVEQYF
TRBV21-1 CAGQGADTIYF
TRBV28 CASWSGTTLSYEQYF
TRBV7-9 CASSPATGVETQYF
TRBV2 CASSSQVSYEQYF
TRBV9 CASSVDPWTEAFF
TRBV6-6 CASSFLGLNTGELFF
TRBV19 CASSTPGLAGTDTQYF